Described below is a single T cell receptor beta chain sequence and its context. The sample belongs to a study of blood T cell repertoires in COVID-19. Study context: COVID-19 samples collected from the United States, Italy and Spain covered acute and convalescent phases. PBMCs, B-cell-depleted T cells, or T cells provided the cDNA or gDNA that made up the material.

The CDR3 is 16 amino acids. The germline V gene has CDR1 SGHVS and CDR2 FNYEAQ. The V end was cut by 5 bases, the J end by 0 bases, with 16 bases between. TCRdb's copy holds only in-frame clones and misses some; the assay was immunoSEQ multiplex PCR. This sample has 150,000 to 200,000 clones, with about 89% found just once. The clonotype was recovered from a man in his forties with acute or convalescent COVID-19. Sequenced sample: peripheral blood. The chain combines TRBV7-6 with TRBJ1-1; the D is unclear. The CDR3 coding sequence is TGTGCCAGCAGCCTCCCCCGGACGGGGATGAACACTGAAGCTTTCTTT. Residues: CASSLPRTGMNTEAFF.